These T cell receptor beta chains were read from a single sample in a study of blood T cell repertoires in COVID-19. Some clones are missing from TCRdb's copy, which holds only in-frame ones; the method was immunoSEQ multiplex PCR. The sample records 95,000 or so clones, approximately 80% being singletons. The sequenced material came from peripheral blood. All receptors derive from a human donor in a cohort sampled during active COVID-19. Each CDR3 is given with its conserved first and last residue. A D gene is named only where the DNA matches it firmly. Only some rows state a clone size, as once, few, many or a class for expanded clones.

once,TRBD1,TRBV6-5,TRBJ1-2,14,CASNPGQGRYGYTF,TGTGCCAGCAACCCGGGACAGGGGAGATATGGCTACACCTTC
few,TRBD1,TRBV29-1,TRBJ1-4,13,CSVTTGVNEKLFF,TGCAGCGTAACGACAGGGGTAAATGAAAAACTGTTTTTT
NA,NA,TRBV7-9,TRBJ1-4,14,CASSFFGGDEKLFF,TGTGCCAGCAGCTTTTTCGGCGGGGACGAAAAACTGTTTTTT
NA,TRBD1,TRBV6-2/TRBV6-3,TRBJ1-5,13,CASSWNRGWPQHF,TGTGCCAGCAGCTGGAACAGGGGGTGGCCCCAGCATTTT
NA,TRBD1,TRBV6-1,TRBJ2-5,16,CASSERLDRGWETQYF,TGTGCCAGCAGCGAACGCCTAGACAGGGGGTGGGAGACCCAGTACTTC
NA,NA,TRBV5-1,TRBJ2-6,16,CASSYNGISGANVLTF,TGCGCCAGCAGCTATAACGGGATCTCTGGGGCCAACGTCCTGACTTTC
NA,TRBD2,TRBV7-2,TRBJ2-1,14,CASSLDRLAGEQFF,TGTGCCAGCAGCTTAGATAGACTAGCCGGTGAGCAGTTCTTC
once,NA,TRBV19,TRBJ1-2,13,CASSLTDGYGYTF,TGTGCCAGTAGTTTGACAGACGGCTATGGCTACACCTTC
NA,TRBD2,TRBV7-7,TRBJ2-1,18,CASSPGLAVISSYNEQFF,TGTGCTAGCAGCCCGGGACTAGCGGTTATAAGCTCCTACAATGAGCAGTTCTTC
NA,NA,TRBV2,TRBJ2-6,17,CASSEGWRGAGANVLTF,TGTGCCAGCAGTGAAGGGTGGCGGGGCGCGGGGGCCAACGTCCTGACTTTC
NA,TRBD1,TRBV6-5,TRBJ1-1,14,CASRALQGGWGAFF,TGTGCCAGCAGAGCCCTACAGGGGGGCTGGGGGGCTTTCTTT
NA,NA,TRBV19,TRBJ1-5,13,CASSRGEGQPQHF,TGTGCCAGTAGTCGGGGGGAGGGTCAGCCCCAGCATTTT
NA,NA,TRBV28,TRBJ2-7,12,CASRSSVYEQYF,TGTGCCAGCAGATCTAGCGTCTACGAGCAGTACTTC
NA,NA,TRBV18,TRBJ1-3,17,CASSQRDNSFSGNTIYF,TGTGCCAGCTCACAACGGGACAACTCCTTCTCTGGAAACACCATATATTTT
NA,NA,TRBV30,TRBJ1-1,12,CAWSVGIVEGFF,TGTGCCTGGAGTGTCGGCATCGTGGAGGGTTTCTTT
NA,TRBD2,TRBV18,TRBJ2-1,16,CASSPPRTSDYNEQFF,TGTGCCAGCTCACCGCCTCGGACTAGCGATTACAATGAGCAGTTCTTC
few,NA,TRBV5-1,TRBJ2-7,13,CASSLGQRSEQYF,TGCGCCAGCAGCTTGGGGCAAAGGAGCGAGCAGTACTTC
NA,NA,TRBV5-1,TRBJ1-6,16,CASSLQAESYNSPLHF,TGCGCCAGCAGCTTGCAGGCCGAATCCTATAATTCACCCCTCCACTTT
NA,TRBD1,TRBV9,TRBJ1-6,14,CASTSGTGDSPLHF,TGTGCCAGCACATCCGGGACAGGTGATTCACCCCTCCACTTT
NA,TRBD1,TRBV5-1,TRBJ2-2,15,CASSWGTGGSGELFF,TGCGCCAGCAGCTGGGGGACAGGGGGGTCCGGGGAGCTGTTTTTT
NA,TRBD1,TRBV5-8,TRBJ1-1,15,CASSSGQGQNTEAFF,TGTGCCAGCAGCTCAGGACAGGGACAGAACACTGAAGCTTTCTTT
NA,TRBD1,TRBV20-1,TRBJ1-2,18,CSASSPRQGGYGNYGYTF,TGCAGTGCTAGTAGTCCCCGACAGGGGGGATACGGAAACTATGGCTACACCTTC
NA,NA,TRBV7-6,TRBJ1-1,13,CASSFSGVTEAFF,TGTGCCAGCAGCTTTAGCGGGGTCACTGAAGCTTTCTTT
NA,TRBD1,TRBV7-6,TRBJ1-6,16,CASSLITWTGGSPLHF,TGTGCCAGCAGCTTAATTACCTGGACAGGGGGTTCACCCCTCCACTTT
NA,NA,TRBV2,TRBJ2-7,12,CATSLQGYEQYF,TGTGCCACCTCACTCCAGGGTTACGAGCAGTACTTC
NA,TRBD2,TRBV29-1,TRBJ2-7,12,CSALSGTYEQYF,TGCAGCGCCCTTAGCGGGACCTACGAGCAGTACTTC
NA,NA,TRBV5-4,TRBJ2-5,13,CASFTQGGETQYF,TGTGCCAGCTTTACACAGGGTGGGGAGACCCAGTACTTC
NA,NA,TRBV10-3,TRBJ2-2,15,CAISDRGWNTGELFF,TGTGCCATCAGTGACAGGGGATGGAACACCGGGGAGCTGTTTTTT
NA,TRBD1,TRBV3-1/TRBV3-2,TRBJ1-5,18,CASSQHTKQGTSNQPQHF,TGTGCCAGCAGCCAACACACGAAACAGGGGACTAGCAATCAGCCCCAGCATTTT
NA,NA,TRBV5-8,TRBJ2-1,16,CASSPSRAGGMNEQFF,TGTGCCAGCAGCCCTAGTCGGGCAGGGGGGATGAATGAGCAGTTCTTC
few,NA,TRBV27,TRBJ1-2,14,CASSFTGRNYGYTF,TGTGCCAGCAGTTTCACAGGGCGTAACTATGGCTACACCTTC
NA,TRBD2,TRBV19,TRBJ2-7,14,CASSKGLAAYEQYF,TGTGCCAGTAGTAAAGGACTAGCCGCCTACGAGCAGTACTTC
NA,NA,TRBV6-5,TRBJ2-7,14,CASSTDRSSYEQYF,TGTGCCAGCAGTACTGACAGGAGCTCCTACGAGCAGTACTTC
NA,NA,TRBV11-3,TRBJ1-1,13,CASSLGVNTEAFF,TGTGCCAGCAGCTTAGGAGTGAACACTGAAGCTTTCTTT
NA,TRBD1,TRBV7-6,TRBJ1-2,15,CASSSHLTGIYGYTF,TGTGCCAGCAGCTCCCATTTGACAGGGATCTATGGCTACACCTTC
NA,TRBD1,TRBV9,TRBJ1-6,14,CASSDQGDNSPLHF,TGTGCCAGCAGCGATCAGGGGGATAATTCACCCCTCCACTTT
NA,NA,TRBV19,TRBJ1-1,17,CASSIGVGGGLSTEAFF,TGTGCCAGTAGTATAGGGGTAGGCGGGGGGCTAAGCACTGAAGCTTTCTTT
NA,TRBD1,TRBV6-5,TRBJ1-1,14,CASRNRGRETEAFF,TGTGCCAGCAGAAACAGGGGGCGCGAAACTGAAGCTTTCTTT
NA,TRBD2,TRBV19,TRBJ2-1,19,CASSIGPAGGGSSYNEQFF,TGTGCCAGTAGTATAGGCCCAGCGGGGGGCGGTAGCTCCTACAATGAGCAGTTCTTC
NA,NA,TRBV11-2,TRBJ2-7,13,CASSLTETYEQYF,TGTGCCAGCAGTTTGACAGAAACCTACGAGCAGTACTTC
NA,TRBD1,TRBV5-6,TRBJ1-6,14,CASSLPGQQPPLHF,TGTGCCAGCAGCCTACCGGGACAGCAACCACCCCTCCACTTT
NA,TRBD1,TRBV29-1,TRBJ1-3,16,CSVEDPNRTGGNTIYF,TGCAGCGTTGAAGACCCCAATAGGACAGGGGGAAACACCATATATTTT
NA,NA,TRBV28,TRBJ1-2,15,CASSWTTEKGLGYTF,TGTGCCAGCAGTTGGACAACCGAAAAAGGTCTTGGCTACACCTTC
NA,TRBD1,TRBV18,TRBJ2-2,14,CASSRQGESGELFF,TGTGCCAGCTCACGCCAGGGGGAGAGCGGGGAGCTGTTTTTT
NA,NA,TRBV13,TRBJ1-1,17,CASSLNVRRELNTEAFF,TGTGCCAGCAGCCTAAACGTCAGGCGAGAGCTTAACACTGAAGCTTTCTTT
NA,TRBD1,TRBV20-1,TRBJ2-3,22,CSASHTLPLVPDSGGKTDTQYF,TGCAGTGCTAGTCATACCCTACCACTAGTCCCGGACTCAGGGGGCAAAACAGATACGCAGTATTTT
NA,NA,TRBV2,TRBJ2-3,14,CASSGGGRFDTQYF,TGTGCCAGCAGTGGCGGAGGCAGATTTGATACGCAGTATTTT
NA,TRBD1,TRBV19,TRBJ1-6,16,CASSVSGTGGGSPLHF,TGTGCCAGTAGTGTCTCCGGGACAGGGGGCGGTTCACCCCTCCACTTT
NA,NA,TRBV7-8,TRBJ1-1,14,CASSRDTMNTEAFF,TGTGCCAGCAGCCGGGACACAATGAACACTGAAGCTTTCTTT
NA,NA,TRBV19,TRBJ1-4,16,CASSYPSAATNEKLFF,TGTGCCAGTAGTTACCCTAGTGCGGCGACTAATGAAAAACTGTTTTTT
NA,NA,TRBV19,TRBJ1-1,13,CASSTTPNTEAFF,TGTGCCAGTAGTACAACTCCGAACACTGAAGCTTTCTTT
NA,TRBD1,TRBV5-1,TRBJ1-2,14,CASSPRDRRYGYTF,TGCGCCAGCAGCCCCCGGGACAGGCGCTATGGCTACACCTTC
NA,TRBD1,TRBV6-5,TRBJ1-3,16,CASSSAGQRTGNTIYF,TGTGCCAGCAGTTCCGCGGGACAGCGAACTGGAAACACCATATATTTT
NA,NA,TRBV28,TRBJ2-7,14,CASSFRAGAYEQYF,TGTGCCAGCAGTTTCCGGGCAGGGGCCTACGAGCAGTACTTC
NA,NA,TRBV11-2,TRBJ2-2,16,CASSPRDSINTGELFF,TGTGCCAGCAGCCCCCGGGACTCAATAAACACCGGGGAGCTGTTTTTT
NA,NA,TRBV18,TRBJ1-2,14,CASSLSRANYGYTF,TGTGCCAGCTCACTCTCGAGGGCTAACTATGGCTACACCTTC
NA,TRBD2,TRBV6-4,TRBJ2-1,17,CASSDRPAGRSYNEQFF,TGTGCCAGCAGTGATCGGCCAGCGGGAAGGTCCTACAATGAGCAGTTCTTC
once,TRBD1,TRBV6-5,TRBJ1-1,14,CASSYPGTGGVAFF,TGTGCCAGCAGTTACCCCGGGACAGGGGGTGTTGCTTTCTTT